This T cell receptor beta chain was sequenced for a study of glioma-infiltrating T cells (dated by TCRdb to about 2016). Study-level background: The study sequenced TCR alpha- and beta-chain repertoires from glioma tissue, from non-neoplastic brain tissue and from matched peripheral blood mononuclear cells. To gauge divergence between tissue and blood T-cell populations, every tissue-infiltrating repertoire was compared against the peripheral blood repertoire from the same patient. The paired cohort comprised three low-grade glioma patients, eight or nine primary glioblastoma patients and three non-glioma patients contributing non-neoplastic brain tissue.

CDR1 and CDR2 were assigned from the germline V gene as SGHRS and YFSETQ. The CDR3, from cysteine to phenylalanine, totals 14 residues. Just the 42-base CDR3 DNA is kept, in frame starting at base 1. The junction carries 13 bases between V and J, which are trimmed by 4 bases and 2 bases respectively. TCR alpha and beta CDR3 regions were amplified with the iRepertoire nested amplicon-rescue multiplex PCR (arm-PCR) platform from RNA. One-step reverse transcription and amplification used about 85-400 ng of tissue mRNA or PBMC total RNA as input. Following bead purification, Illumina adapters were added through a secondary multiplex PCR, and the libraries were then gel-purified between 200 and 400 bp. Demultiplexing relied on internal 6-nucleotide barcodes carried by the libraries. Libraries were sequenced on an Illumina MiSeq with 2x220 or 2x250 nucleotide paired-end reads. In the original analysis: Paired reads were merged using FLASH 1.2.11 and were aligned to the GRCh37 human genome using BWA-MEM, after which TRA and TRB reads were extracted. An IMGT-derived reference of cassette sequences and CDR3 motifs, with pseudogenes included, was used for V and J assignment. Reads were translated in three frames, and productive CDR3s were defined by a C…FGXG motif without stop codons. A clonotype was defined as a unique combination of a V-J cassette pair and a CDR3 amino acid sequence. Hamming distance filtering was applied to reads, with thresholds set by the sequence error rate of each sample in mapped regions. TCRdb reprocessing: public reads trimmed at Q25 with fastp, clones called with MiXCR, in-frame beta chains kept. Rows merge per CDR3 protein into single entries with the most common DNA and genes. TCRdb assigned the V and J calls; the authors' analysis was not used. This sample gives fewer than 90,000 distinct CDR3 sequences in total; approximately 22% of them show up just once. The top ten clones comprise about 6.7% of the sample.

The research as a whole found: Group comparisons were based on small numbers of patients: three non-neoplastic, three low-grade glioma and eight glioblastoma patients. Only a very small number of CDR3 sequences turned up in both tissue and blood, a result put down to high CDR3 diversity combined with limited sampling. VJ-independent divergence between tissue and blood was found to be below expectation in non-neoplastic patients but above expectation in all gliomas, particularly low-grade gliomas.

This clonotype has ten or more counts. Its antigen remains unidentified. Per-base qualities were not stored, and no clone one base away is much larger. Sequences were obtained from glioma tissue, nonneoplastic brain tissue, or PBMCs (not recorded which). The chain is encoded by TRBV5-1 joined to TRBJ2-7; TRBD1 is perhaps the D gene, given 6 matching bases. This sequence originates from a human donor with low-grade glioma or glioblastoma, undergoing nonglioma brain surgery, or in good health (not recorded which). CDR3 protein: CASSSPGTTYEQYF. DNA sequence: TGCGCCAGCAGCAGCCCCGGGACAACCTACGAGCAGTACTTC.